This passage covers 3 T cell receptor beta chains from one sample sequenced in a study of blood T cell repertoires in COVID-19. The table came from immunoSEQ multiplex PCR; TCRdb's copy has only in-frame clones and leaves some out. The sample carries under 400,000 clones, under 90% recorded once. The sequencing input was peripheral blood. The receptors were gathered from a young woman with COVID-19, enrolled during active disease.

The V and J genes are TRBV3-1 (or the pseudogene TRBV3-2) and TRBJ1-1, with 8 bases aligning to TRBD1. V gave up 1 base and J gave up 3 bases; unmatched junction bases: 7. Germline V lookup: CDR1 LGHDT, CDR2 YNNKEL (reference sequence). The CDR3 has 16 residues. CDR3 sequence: CASSQAGRGPDTEAFF. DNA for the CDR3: TGTGCCAGCAGCCAAGCCGGCAGGGGGCCGGACACTGAAGCTTTCTTT.

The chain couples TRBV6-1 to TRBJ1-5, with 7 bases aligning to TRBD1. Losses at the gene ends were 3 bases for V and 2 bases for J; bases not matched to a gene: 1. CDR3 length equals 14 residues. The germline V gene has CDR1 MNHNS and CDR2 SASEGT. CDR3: CASSEDRRNQPQHF. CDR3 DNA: TGTGCCAGCAGTGAGGACAGGCGCAATCAGCCCCAGCATTTT.

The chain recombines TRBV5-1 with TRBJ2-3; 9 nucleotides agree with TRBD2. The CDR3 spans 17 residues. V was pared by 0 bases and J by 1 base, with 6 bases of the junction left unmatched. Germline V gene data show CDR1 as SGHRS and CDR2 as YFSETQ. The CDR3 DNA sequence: TGCGCCAGCAGCTTGGCCTCGGTAGCGGGGGGCACAGATACGCAGTATTTT. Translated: CASSLASVAGGTDTQYF.